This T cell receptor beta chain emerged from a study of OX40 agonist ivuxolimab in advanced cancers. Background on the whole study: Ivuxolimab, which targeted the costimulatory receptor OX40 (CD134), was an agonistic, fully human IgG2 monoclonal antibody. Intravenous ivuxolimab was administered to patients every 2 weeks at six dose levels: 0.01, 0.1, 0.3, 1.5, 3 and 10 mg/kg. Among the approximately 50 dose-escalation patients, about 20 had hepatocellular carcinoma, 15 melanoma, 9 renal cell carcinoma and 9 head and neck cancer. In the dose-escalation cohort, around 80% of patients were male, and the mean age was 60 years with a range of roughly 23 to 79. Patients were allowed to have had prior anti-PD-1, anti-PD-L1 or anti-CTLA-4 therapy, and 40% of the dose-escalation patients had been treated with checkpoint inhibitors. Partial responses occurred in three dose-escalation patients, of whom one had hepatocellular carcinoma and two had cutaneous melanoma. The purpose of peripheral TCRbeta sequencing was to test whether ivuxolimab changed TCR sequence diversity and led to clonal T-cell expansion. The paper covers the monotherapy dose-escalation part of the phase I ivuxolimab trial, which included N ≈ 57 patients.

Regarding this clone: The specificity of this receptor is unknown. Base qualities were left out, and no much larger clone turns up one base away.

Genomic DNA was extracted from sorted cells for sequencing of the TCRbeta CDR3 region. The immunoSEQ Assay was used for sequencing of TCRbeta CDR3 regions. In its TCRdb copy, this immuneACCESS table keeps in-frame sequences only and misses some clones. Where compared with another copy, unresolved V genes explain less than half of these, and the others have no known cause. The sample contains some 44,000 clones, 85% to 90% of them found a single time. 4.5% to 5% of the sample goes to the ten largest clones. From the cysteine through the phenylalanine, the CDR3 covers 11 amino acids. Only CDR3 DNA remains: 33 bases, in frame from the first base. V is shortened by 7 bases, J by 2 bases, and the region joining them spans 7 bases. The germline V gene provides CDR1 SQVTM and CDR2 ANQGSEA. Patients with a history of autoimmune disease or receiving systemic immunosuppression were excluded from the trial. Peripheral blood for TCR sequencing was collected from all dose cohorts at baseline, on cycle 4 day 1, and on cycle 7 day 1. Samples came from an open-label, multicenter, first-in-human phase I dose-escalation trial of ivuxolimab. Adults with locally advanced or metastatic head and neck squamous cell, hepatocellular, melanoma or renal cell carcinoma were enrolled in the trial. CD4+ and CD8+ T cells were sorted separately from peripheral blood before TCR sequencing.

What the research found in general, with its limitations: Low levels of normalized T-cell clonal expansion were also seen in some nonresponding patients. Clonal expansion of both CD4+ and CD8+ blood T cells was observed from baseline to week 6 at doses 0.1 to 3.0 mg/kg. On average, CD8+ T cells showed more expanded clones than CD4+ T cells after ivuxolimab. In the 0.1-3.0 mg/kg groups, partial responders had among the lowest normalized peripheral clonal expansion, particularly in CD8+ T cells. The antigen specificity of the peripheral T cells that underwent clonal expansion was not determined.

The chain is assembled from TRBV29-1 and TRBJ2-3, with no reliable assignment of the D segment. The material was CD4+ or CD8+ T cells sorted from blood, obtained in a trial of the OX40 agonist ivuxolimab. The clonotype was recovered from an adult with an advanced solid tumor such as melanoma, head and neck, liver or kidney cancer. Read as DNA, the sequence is TGCAGCGGAAGGTTCACAGATACGCAGTATTTT. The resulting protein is CSGRFTDTQYF.